The 12 T cell receptor beta chains listed next were all sequenced from one sample in a study of blood T cell repertoires in COVID-19. Clones were read by immunoSEQ multiplex PCR, and TCRdb kept only the in-frame ones, dropping some. The sample lists approximately 500,000 clones; approximately 91% were seen once. Sequenced: peripheral blood. The receptors were gathered from a woman between 50 and 59 years old with COVID-19, enrolled during active disease.

The rearrangement links TRBV30 to TRBJ1-3; D not certain. The germline V gene encodes CDR1 GTSNPN and CDR2 SVGIG (reference sequence). Trimming took 4 bases from V and 4 from J, leaving 11 bases between them. The CDR3 is 13 residues long. The DNA of the CDR3 is TGTGCCTGGAAGGCGGGTGCCGGAAACACCATATATTTT. It translates to CAWKAGAGNTIYF.

This clone was seen a single time. The rearrangement uses TRBV13 and TRBJ2-3; 8 bases fit TRBD2. Germline CDR1 reads PRHDT; CDR2 reads FYEKMQ (reference sequence). This CDR3 is 14 amino acids long. Trimming cost V 0 bases and J 4 bases; bases outside gene matches: 0. CDR3 protein: CASSLGGGADTQYF. DNA for the CDR3: TGTGCCAGCAGCTTAGGCGGGGGGGCAGATACGCAGTATTTT.

The chain employs TRBV9 and TRBJ1-2; D is possibly TRBD1 (5 bases). The CDR3 runs 15 residues. The germline V and J ends were trimmed by 0 bases and 4 bases, with 13 bases remaining between them. Germline CDR1 SGDLS, CDR2 YYNGEE. CDR3 DNA sequence: TGTGCCAGCAGCGTAGGGGGCAGCCACCCCTATGGCTACACCTTC. Its translation: CASSVGGSHPYGYTF. The entire variable domain, with the rest obtained from reference TRBV9 and TRBJ1-2, is as follows: DSGVTQTPKHLITATGQRVTLRCSPRSGDLSVYWYQQSLDQGLQFLIQYYNGEERAKGNILERFSAQQFPDLHSELNLSSLELGDSALYFCASSVGGSHPYGYTFGSGTRLTVV.

The gene calls are TRBV6-1 and TRBJ1-2, with a tentative D call TRBD1 (5 bases). The CDR3 is made up of 13 amino acids. Germline values: CDR1 MNHNS, CDR2 SASEGT. Trimming removed 3 bases at V and 7 bases at J, with 12 bases between. The chain's CDR3 is CASSDRGTFGYTF. In nucleotides, the CDR3 is TGTGCCAGCAGTGATAGAGGGACTTTTGGCTACACCTTC.

This chain links TRBV4-1 with TRBJ1-2, with TRBD1 as a possible D gene (6 bases). Germline CDR1 reads MGHRA; CDR2 reads YSYEKL. This CDR3 contains 13 residues. V was shortened by 3 bases and J by 7 bases, with 12 bases between the two germline ends. The CDR3 protein is CASSHPGDGGYTF. The CDR3 DNA reads TGCGCCAGCAGCCATCCAGGGGACGGTGGCTACACCTTC.

The CDR3 DNA reads as TGTGCCAGCAGCTTAGTGCCAGATCCCCCTGAAAAACTGTTTTTT. This sequence encodes CASSLVPDPPEKLFF. The chain combines TRBV7-6 with TRBJ1-4, with no clear D. Deletions cut 1 base from V and 7 bases from J, with 13 bases between. CDR3 length: 15 residues. Germline values: CDR1 SGHVS, CDR2 FNYEAQ.

The rearrangement links TRBV28 to TRBJ2-7, with 7 bases aligning to TRBD1. Germline values: CDR1 MDHEN, CDR2 SYDVKM. CDR3 length equals 15 residues. V trimming: 8 bases; J trimming: 3 bases; junction bases outside the gene matches: 13. DNA of the CDR3: TGTGCCAGCTGGCCACGGACAGGAATCAGCTACGAGCAGTACTTC. This translates into CASWPRTGISYEQYF.

The chain has TRBV6-1 and TRBJ2-7, with a possible D match to TRBD1 (5 bases). Looked up from germline, CDR1 is MNHNS and CDR2 is SASEGT. CDR3 size: 16 residues. Trimming left V 2 bases short and J 2 bases short, with 16 bases between. CDR3 nucleotide sequence: TGTGCCAGCAGTGAAATACTCAGTCCGACAGCCTACGAGCAGTACTTC. Translating it yields CASSEILSPTAYEQYF.

This chain links TRBV12-3 or TRBV12-4 with TRBJ2-7; unclear D gene. This CDR3 comprises 11 residues. V lost 6 bases and J lost 5, with 8 bases in between. The CDR3 coding sequence is TGTGCCAGCAGCCAGATGAACGAGCAGTACTTC. Translation gives CASSQMNEQYF.

The CDR3 DNA follows: TGTGCCAGCAGCTTATTTAGTACCATGAACACTGAAGCTTTCTTT. Its protein product is CASSLFSTMNTEAFF. The chain carries TRBV5-6 and TRBJ1-1; D gene uncertain. Germline CDR1 is SGHDT and CDR2 is YYEEEE. Trimming left V 2 bases short and J 0 bases short, with 11 bases between. This CDR3 is built from 15 residues.

The CDR3 loop is CASSSGPGETQYF. The CDR3 DNA is TGTGCCAGCAGCTCCGGTCCGGGGGAGACCCAGTACTTC. The rearrangement uses TRBV7-2 and TRBJ2-5, with D perhaps matching TRBD2 (5 bases). Trimming took off 4 bases at V and 5 bases at J, with 11 bases between the two ends. The CDR3 is 13 residues long. The germline gives CDR1 SGHTA, CDR2 FQGNSA.

This chain links TRBV12-3 or TRBV12-4 with TRBJ1-1; TRBD1 might be the D (5 bases). V gave up 6 bases and J gave up 4 bases, with 12 bases separating them. The CDR3 has 13 residues. The CDR3: CASRLQGATEAFF. DNA for the CDR3: TGTGCCAGCAGGCTCCAGGGTGCCACTGAAGCTTTCTTT.